One sample yielded the 19 T cell receptor beta chains listed below, sequenced in a study of blood T cell repertoires in COVID-19. Some clones are missing from TCRdb's copy, which holds only in-frame ones; the method was immunoSEQ multiplex PCR. This sample has 200,000 to 300,000 clones, with approximately 89% found just once. Sequencing input: PBMCs or T cells enriched from blood (not recorded which). These TCRs come from a woman aged 40 to 55 with acute COVID-19.

About this clone: The conserved phenylalanine or tryptophan normally closing the CDR3 is absent here, so this likely arose from a read error. It is unclear where the CDR3 begins or ends on the DNA, so no DNA is shown, and the CDR3 is as TCRdb lists it. The CDR3 spells CASSESAGSATLL. The chain links TRBV10-2 to TRBJ1-2. The CDR3 adds up to 13 amino acids, both ends counted. CDR1 is WSHSY and CDR2 is SAAADI in the germline V gene.

This chain links TRBV7-2 with TRBJ1-5; weak D call: TRBD1 (6 bases). From germline, CDR1 is SGHTA and CDR2 FQGNSA. V lost 5 bases and J lost 4, with 12 bases in between. This CDR3 spans 14 amino acids. The CDR3 nucleotides are TGTGCCAGCAGCCTCCCCCAGGGGAATCAGCCCCAGCATTTT. Translating it yields CASSLPQGNQPQHF.

The CDR3, as DNA: TGTGCCAGCAGCCCTAGCGCAAATGAAAAACTGTTTTTT. It is translated as CASSPSANEKLFF. This chain uses TRBV4-2 with TRBJ1-4; D gene ambiguous. Trimming removed 4 bases from V and 5 bases from J, with 8 bases in between. CDR1 is LGHNA, CDR2 YNFKEQ, per germline. The CDR3 covers 13 residues.

V and J are TRBV19 and TRBJ1-2; 7 bases fit TRBD1. There are 16 residues in the CDR3. V shed 3 bases, J shed 0 bases, and the junction held 7 bases outside the gene matches. Germline CDR1 and CDR2: LNHDA and SQIVND (reference sequence). The CDR3 sequence is CASSIPLTGTNYGYTF. The CDR3, as DNA: TGTGCCAGTAGTATCCCATTGACAGGGACTAACTATGGCTACACCTTC.

V and J are TRBV10-3 and TRBJ1-2; D possibly corresponds to TRBD1 (5 bases). The CDR3 runs to 12 residues. Trimming cost V 9 bases and J 8 bases, with 16 bases left between them. Looked up from germline, CDR1 is ENHRY and CDR2 is SYGVKD. The CDR3 spells CAIGGEKNGYTF. CDR3 DNA: TGTGCCATTGGGGGGGAAAAAAACGGCTACACCTTC.

About this clone itself: Since no conserved phenylalanine or tryptophan closes the CDR3, a read error is the likely cause. It is unclear where the CDR3 begins or ends on the DNA, so no DNA is shown, and the CDR3 is as TCRdb lists it. The gene calls are TRBV6-4 and TRBJ2-2; TRBD2, the table's D call, lacks a check against the DNA. The CDR3 sequence runs 19 residues, both termini included. Germline assignment: CDR1 MRHNA and CDR2 SNTAGT. CDR3 region: CASSERGVAGTPGSCFWGL.

The chain recombines TRBV19 with TRBJ2-5; 11 bases are a match to TRBD2. The V gene's germline CDR1 is LNHDA and CDR2 SQIVND (reference sequence). The CDR3 has 15 amino acids. J was trimmed by 2 bases and V by 2 bases; bases with no gene match: 1. CDR3 loop: CASSILAGGQETQYF. In nucleotides, the CDR3 is TGTGCCAGTAGTATACTAGCGGGGGGTCAAGAGACCCAGTACTTC.

The chain couples TRBV19 to TRBJ1-5; D unclear. Looked up from germline, CDR1 is LNHDA and CDR2 is SQIVND (reference sequence). The length of the CDR3 is 14 residues. Trimming cost V 7 bases and J 0 bases, with 10 bases left between them. This CDR3 is CASNRQVSNQPQHF. In DNA form, the CDR3 reads TGTGCCAGTAATAGGCAGGTTAGCAATCAGCCCCAGCATTTT.

The chain links TRBV9 to TRBJ1-2; 7 nucleotides line up with TRBD1. The CDR3 sequence is 16 residues long. CDR1 is SGDLS and CDR2 is YYNGEE in the germline V gene. Germline trimming cut 3 bases from V and 3 bases from J; bases unmatched to any gene: 11. The CDR3 bases are TGTGCCAGCAGCGCCTCACGGAGGGACAGAGACTATGGCTACACCTTC. Translation gives CASSASRRDRDYGYTF. The full variable domain, its missing parts supplied by reference TRBV9 and TRBJ1-2, is DSGVTQTPKHLITATGQRVTLRCSPRSGDLSVYWYQQSLDQGLQFLIQYYNGEERAKGNILERFSAQQFPDLHSELNLSSLELGDSALYFCASSASRRDRDYGYTFGSGTRLTVV.

V usage is TRBV24-1 and J usage is TRBJ1-2, with D perhaps matching TRBD1 (6 bases). CDR3 length: 15 residues. Germline values: CDR1 KGHDR, CDR2 SFDVKD. With 4 bases removed from V and 2 bases from J, the gap between germline ends came to 13 bases. DNA of the CDR3: TGTGCCACCAGTGAGGCCGGGACACTAAACTATGGCTACACCTTC. Amino acids: CATSEAGTLNYGYTF.

J is TRBJ1-1 and V is TRBV30; D ambiguous. The CDR3 extends over 13 amino acids. Germline CDR1 reads GTSNPN; CDR2 reads SVGIG (reference sequence). V lost 2 bases, J lost 2 bases, and 9 bases lay in between. The CDR3 nucleotides read TGTGCCTGGAGTAAAGGGAGTAACACTGAAGCTTTCTTT. Protein product: CAWSKGSNTEAFF.

This rearrangement joins TRBV9 to TRBJ2-1; 8 nucleotides align to TRBD2. The CDR3 consists of 16 residues. Unmatched junction bases numbered 4, after V lost 2 bases and J lost 0 bases. Germline V gene lookup returns CDR1 SGDLS and CDR2 YYNGEE. The CDR3 loop is CASSVGLASSYNEQFF. CDR3 DNA sequence: TGTGCCAGCAGCGTTGGACTAGCAAGCTCCTACAATGAGCAGTTCTTC.

The J gene is TRBJ1-4, the V gene TRBV24-1, with TRBD1 matching over 9 bases. Germline V gives CDR1 KGHDR, CDR2 SFDVKD. The J segment lost 5 bases and the V segment lost 4 bases, leaving 4 bases of the junction unmatched. This CDR3 comprises 15 residues. This CDR3 is CATSDPGTGNEKLFF. Here the CDR3 DNA reads TGTGCCACCAGTGACCCCGGGACAGGGAATGAAAAACTGTTTTTT.

This chain links TRBV30 with TRBJ1-5; D ambiguous. V was cut by 8 bases and J by 0 bases, with 8 bases left in between. CDR1 is GTSNPN and CDR2 is SVGIG in the germline V gene (reference sequence). CDR3 size: 12 residues. The CDR3 DNA reads TGTGCCGGGATAAATAGCAATCAGCCCCAGCATTTT. Translated: CAGINSNQPQHF. The whole variable domain, remainder taken from reference TRBV30 and TRBJ1-5, is SQTIHQWPATLVQPVGSPLSLECTVEGTSNPNLYWYRQAAGRGLQLLFYSVGIGQISSEVPQNLSASRPQDRQFILSSKKLLLSDSGFYLCAGINSNQPQHFGDGTRLSIL.

This chain connects TRBV2 to TRBJ1-2; D is possibly TRBD1 (6 bases). The germline V gene has CDR1 SNHLY and CDR2 FYNNEI. The CDR3 covers 12 residues. V lost 5 bases, J lost 2 bases, and 6 bases lay in between. The CDR3 bases are TGTGCCAGCAGTCAGGGGAACTATGGCTACACCTTC. This codes for CASSQGNYGYTF.

The chain recombines TRBV7-2 with TRBJ1-3; D is perhaps TRBD1 (5 bases). This CDR3 spans 15 amino acids. V was shortened by 4 bases and J by 3 bases, with 13 bases between the two germline ends. Germline CDR1 is SGHTA and CDR2 is FQGNSA. The CDR3 region has the DNA TGTGCCAGCAGCTCCAGGGCTTCGCATGGAAACACCATATATTTT. Translating it yields CASSSRASHGNTIYF.

The rearrangement uses TRBV7-8 and TRBJ1-1; 7 bases are shared with TRBD1. This CDR3 has 16 residues. The V and J ends lost 5 bases and 5 bases, in that order; junction bases with no gene match: 14. Per the germline V gene, CDR1 is SGHVS and CDR2 is FQNEAQ. The CDR3 sequence: CASSHEAGGGWTEAFF. In nucleotides, the CDR3 is TGTGCCAGCAGCCATGAGGCCGGAGGGGGCTGGACTGAAGCTTTCTTT.

V is TRBV5-6 and J is TRBJ1-1; D may be TRBD1 (6 bases). V lost 4 bases and J lost 5, with 12 bases in between. Germline V lookup: CDR1 SGHDT, CDR2 YYEEEE. The CDR3 is 13 amino acids. The CDR3 reads CASSPTGRTEAFF. The CDR3, as DNA: TGTGCCAGCAGCCCAACAGGGCGGACTGAAGCTTTCTTT. The full variable domain, with the rest looked up from reference TRBV5-6 and TRBJ1-1, is DAGVTQSPTHLIKTRGQQVTLRCSPKSGHDTVSWYQQALGQGPQFIFQYYEEEERQRGNFPDRFSGHQFPNYSSELNVNALLLGDSALYLCASSPTGRTEAFFGQGTRLTVV.

The V gene is TRBV5-4, the J gene TRBJ2-5; D unclear. CDR3 length: 13 amino acids. The V gene's germline CDR1 is SGHNT and CDR2 YYREEE (reference sequence). Trimming removed 4 bases from V and 2 bases from J, with 9 bases in between. The CDR3 loop is CASSLQPQETQYF. The DNA of the CDR3 is TGTGCCAGCAGCCTACAGCCTCAAGAGACCCAGTACTTC.